This T cell receptor delta chain was documented in a study of gamma-delta chains in newborns, infants, children. Study context: Polyclonal expansion of innate γδ T cells after birth follows microbial exposure.

This clone was detected a few times. This CDR3 is 19 amino acids long. Per the germline V gene, CDR1 is GEAIGNYY and CDR2 is EKD. The J segment lost 3 bases and the V segment lost 3 bases, leaving 17 bases of the junction unmatched. TCRdb processed the reads again with the CATT caller. In the table there are some 10,000 delta-chain clones, about 8.2% of which are singletons. The chain recombines TRDV2 with TRDJ1; 11 bases fit TRDD3. What was sequenced was blood. This TCR derives from a child who was a newborn, infant or young child, either healthy, febrile or measles-vaccinated (not recorded which). The CDR3 bases are TGTGCCTGTGACGACCTTTCCTCCGTACTGGGGGATATAGCCGATAAACTCATCTTT. This gives the protein CACDDLSSVLGDIADKLIF.